Each of the 26 T cell receptor beta chains below was sequenced from the same sample in a study of blood T cell repertoires in COVID-19. Some clones are missing from TCRdb's copy, which holds only in-frame ones; the method was immunoSEQ multiplex PCR. The sample includes fewer than 200,000 clones, 80% to 95% of them seen just once. The sample comprised peripheral blood. The receptors shown here come from a man in his fifties or sixties with acute or convalescent COVID-19.

The table lists this clone with a count of one. The CDR3 DNA follows: TGTGCCATCAGCAGGACAGAAAGCACAGATACGCAGTATTTT. This encodes CAISRTESTDTQYF. The rearrangement links TRBV10-3 to TRBJ2-3, with D possibly TRBD1 on 6 matching bases. V shed 6 bases and J shed 0 bases, with 10 bases lying between them. This CDR3 has 14 amino acids. Germline V lookup: CDR1 ENHRY, CDR2 SYGVKD.

This chain links TRBV7-8 with TRBJ1-1; perhaps TRBD1 as D (6 bases). Trimming left V 2 bases short and J 3 bases short, with 7 bases between. CDR1 and CDR2 (germline): SGHVS, FQNEAQ. The CDR3 has 13 residues. CDR3 nucleotides: TGTGCCAGCAGCTTACAGGGGTACACTGAAGCTTTCTTT. Translated: CASSLQGYTEAFF.

J is TRBJ1-3 and V is TRBV28; D is uncertain. The V gene lost 2 bases and the J gene lost 9 bases, with 11 bases spanning the gap. CDR1 is MDHEN and CDR2 is SYDVKM in the germline V gene. The CDR3 consists of 13 residues. CDR3: CASSLGVPGTIYF. The CDR3, as DNA: TGTGCCAGCAGTTTAGGAGTCCCCGGCACCATATATTTT.

This rearrangement joins TRBV28 to TRBJ1-2; possibly TRBD1 for D (6 bases). This CDR3 comprises 13 residues. CDR1 MDHEN and CDR2 SYDVKM come from the germline V gene. The V and J ends lost 7 bases and 4 bases respectively, with 13 bases between them. DNA of the CDR3: TGTGCCAGCATTGCCAGGGGCCCCTATGGCTACACCTTC. Its translation: CASIARGPYGYTF.

The genes are TRBV9 and TRBJ2-2; perhaps TRBD1 as D (6 bases). Looked up from germline, CDR1 is SGDLS and CDR2 is YYNGEE. V lost 1 base to trimming and J lost 5 bases, with 6 bases between them. The CDR3 sequence is 13 residues long. CDR3 DNA sequence: TGTGCCAGCAGCGTACAGGGGACCGGGGAGCTGTTTTTT. It codes for CASSVQGTGELFF.

The chain recombines TRBV28 with TRBJ1-1; D uncertain. There are 12 residues in the CDR3. In germline, CDR1 is MDHEN, CDR2 SYDVKM. Trimming removed 6 bases at V and 3 bases at J, with 8 bases between. Here the CDR3 DNA reads TGTGCCAGCAGCCCCCAGTACACTGAAGCTTTCTTT. Its protein is CASSPQYTEAFF.

The chain employs TRBV19 and TRBJ1-5; D call uncertain. V lost 7 bases and J lost 5, with 15 bases in between. The CDR3 runs 14 residues. CDR1 is LNHDA, CDR2 SQIVND, per germline (reference sequence). CDR3 amino acids: CASTLGGTYQPQHF. CDR3 coding DNA: TGTGCCAGTACCTTAGGAGGTACTTATCAGCCCCAGCATTTT. Combining the CDR3 with reference TRBV19 and TRBJ1-5 gives the whole variable domain DGGITQSPKYLFRKEGQNVTLSCEQNLNHDAMYWYRQDPGQGLRLIYYSQIVNDFQKGDIAEGYSVSREKKESFPLTVTSAQKNPTAFYLCASTLGGTYQPQHFGDGTRLSIL.

In DNA form, the CDR3 reads TGTGCCAGCAGCTTAAGGCAGGGTGGCGGCTTGGAATACGAGCAGTACGTC. Its protein is CASSLRQGGGLEYEQYV. The chain links TRBV7-9 to TRBJ2-7; maybe TRBD1 (5 bases). In germline, CDR1 is SEHNR, CDR2 FQNEAQ (reference sequence). This CDR3 spans 17 amino acids. Trimming stripped 2 bases from V and 4 bases from J, with 21 bases between.

The rearrangement joins TRBV6-5 to TRBJ2-7, with 13 bases aligning to TRBD2. This CDR3 is 14 amino acids long. Germline V gene data show CDR1 as MNHEY and CDR2 as SVGAGI. The V and J ends lost 6 bases and 7 bases, in that order; junction bases with no gene match: 6. The CDR3 DNA follows: TGTGCCAGCAGGCCACTAGCGGGAGGGTTTGAGCAGTACTTC. Translated, it gives CASRPLAGGFEQYF.

The V gene is TRBV28, the J gene TRBJ1-2; D remains unclear. Germline assignment: CDR1 MDHEN and CDR2 SYDVKM. The V and J ends lost 7 bases and 5 bases respectively, with 14 bases between them. The CDR3 totals 13 residues. The CDR3 region has the DNA TGTGCCAGCATGGTTCCGGGTGGGTATGGCTACACCTTC. This gives the protein CASMVPGGYGYTF.

This clone has just a few counts. The V call is TRBV6-5, the J call TRBJ1-3, with D possibly matching TRBD1 (5 bases). This CDR3 is 15 amino acids long. Trimming removed 2 bases at V and 0 bases at J, with 8 bases between. Germline V gene data show CDR1 as MNHEY and CDR2 as SVGAGI. This chain's CDR3 is CASSYGGVSGNTIYF. CDR3 sequence (DNA): TGTGCCAGCAGTTACGGGGGGGTCTCTGGAAACACCATATATTTT.

The chain couples TRBV21-1 to TRBJ1-2. TRBV21-1 is shown as a pseudogene. The CDR3 runs 14 residues. CDR3 nucleotide sequence: TGTGCCAGCAGCAAAGCAGGCGGGAACTATGGCTACACCTTC. Translating gives CASSKAGGNYGYTF.

This clone was picked up a small number of times. The chain is built from TRBV28 and TRBJ1-6; no clear D gene. CDR3 length: 13 amino acids. V was shortened by 5 bases and J by 6 bases, with 8 bases between the two germline ends. Germline V lookup: CDR1 MDHEN, CDR2 SYDVKM. The CDR3 nucleotides are TGTGCCAGCAGTCCCAATGTTAATTCACCCCTCCACTTT. Translated: CASSPNVNSPLHF.

This clone was picked up one time. The V gene is TRBV19, the J gene TRBJ1-5; 7 bases align to TRBD1. Germline CDR1 reads LNHDA; CDR2 reads SQIVND (reference sequence). J gave up 5 bases and V 6 bases, and 10 bases lay outside the gene matches. CDR3 length: 15 residues. The CDR3 DNA is TGTGCCAGTAGCCAGGGGGACACACCTTATCAGCCCCAGCATTTT. Translated, it gives CASSQGDTPYQPQHF.

In this sample, this clone turned up a few times. V gene TRBV7-3 combines with J gene TRBJ2-1; no reliable D call. The CDR3 length is 16 residues. Deletions cut 5 bases from V and 0 bases from J, with 14 bases between. Germline V lookup: CDR1 SGHTA, CDR2 FQGTGA. CDR3 in amino acids: CASSPWAASSYNEQFF. CDR3 sequence (DNA): TGTGCCAGCAGCCCCTGGGCCGCAAGCTCCTACAATGAGCAGTTCTTC.

V is TRBV12-3 or TRBV12-4 and J is TRBJ1-5; the D gene is possibly TRBD1 (5 bases). The CDR3 runs to 13 residues. Trimming pared 7 bases from V and 8 bases from J, leaving 15 bases between. CDR3 bases: TGTGCCAGCAACCCGGGCCTCAGGGAGCCCCAGCATTTT. Protein sequence: CASNPGLREPQHF.

CDR3 DNA sequence: TGTGCCAGCAGCTCCACGGCCGGGGGGAACACTGAAGCTTTCTTT. Translated: CASSSTAGGNTEAFF. V and J are TRBV7-3 and TRBJ1-1, with D tentatively TRBD1 (5 bases). The CDR3 has 15 residues. V was pared by 4 bases and J by 1 base, with 13 bases between. Germline V gene lookup returns CDR1 SGHTA and CDR2 FQGTGA.

This clone is a singleton in its sample. This sequence joins TRBV7-2 and TRBJ2-5; TRBD1 aligns across 8 bases. Germline V gene sequence: CDR1 SGHTA, CDR2 FQGNSA. The CDR3 extends over 13 amino acids. After removal of 5 bases from V and 4 bases from J, the junction contained 3 bases not matched to a gene. The CDR3 region is CASSPTGGETQYF. CDR3 coding DNA: TGTGCCAGCAGCCCTACAGGGGGAGAGACCCAGTACTTC.

The gene calls are TRBV9 and TRBJ2-3; 9 nucleotides match TRBD2. Germline CDR1 is SGDLS and CDR2 is YYNGEE. The CDR3 sequence is 18 residues long. The V segment lost 0 bases and the J segment 3 bases; nucleotides outside the gene matches: 11. CDR3 sequence reads: CASSVGRGEAGGTDTQYF. The CDR3 DNA follows: TGTGCCAGCAGCGTAGGCAGGGGCGAGGCGGGAGGGACAGATACGCAGTATTTT.

The genes are TRBV29-1 and TRBJ1-2; 9 nucleotides line up with TRBD1. CDR1 and CDR2 from the germline V gene are SQVTM and ANQGSEA. With V trimmed by 4 bases and J by 4 bases, 4 bases remained unmatched. This CDR3 is built from 13 residues. The CDR3 DNA sequence: TGCAGCGTTGGGGGACAGGGACCCTATGGCTACACCTTC. Protein sequence: CSVGGQGPYGYTF.

This chain links TRBV19 with TRBJ1-6; D gene uncertain. With 1 base removed from V and 8 bases from J, the gap between germline ends came to 12 bases. CDR1 and CDR2 from the germline V gene are LNHDA and SQIVND (reference sequence). CDR3 length: 15 residues. The CDR3 bases are TGTGCCAGTAGTATAGTGGGCTTATCGGATTCACCCCTCCACTTT. Translated, it gives CASSIVGLSDSPLHF.

V is TRBV14 and J is TRBJ2-2; 10 bases line up with TRBD2. The V gene's germline CDR1 is SGHDN and CDR2 FVKESK. CDR3 size: 15 residues. Trimming removed 5 bases from V and 7 bases from J; junction bases left unmatched: 7. DNA of the CDR3: TGTGCCAGCAGCAGGGGACTAGCGTTCGGCGGGGAGCTGTTTTTT. This translates into CASSRGLAFGGELFF.

The chain employs TRBV18 and TRBJ1-1, with TRBD1 as a possible D gene (6 bases). Germline V gives CDR1 KGHSH, CDR2 LQKENI. Trimming cost V 4 bases and J 0 bases, with 9 bases left between them. The CDR3 totals 14 residues. The chain's CDR3 is CASSLGTLNTEAFF. The CDR3 nucleotides are TGTGCCAGCTCACTCGGGACACTGAACACTGAAGCTTTCTTT. Filled out from reference TRBV18 and TRBJ1-1, the complete variable domain reads NAGVMQNPRHLVRRRGQEARLRCSPMKGHSHVYWYRQLPEEGLKFMVYLQKENIIDESGMPKERFSAEFPKEGPSILRIQQVVRGDSAAYFCASSLGTLNTEAFFGQGTRLTVV.

The rearrangement links TRBV5-1 to TRBJ1-1, with 7 positions matching TRBD1. V was pared by 6 bases and J by 4 bases, with 6 bases of the junction left unmatched. Germline loops: CDR1 SGHRS, CDR2 YFSETQ. The CDR3 length is 13 residues. The CDR3 spells CASTFTGATEAFF. The CDR3, as DNA: TGCGCCAGCACCTTTACAGGGGCCACTGAAGCTTTCTTT.

The genes are TRBV7-9 and TRBJ2-1; 9 positions match TRBD2. J was trimmed by 7 bases and V by 8 bases; bases with no gene match: 9. CDR1 and CDR2 from the germline V gene are SEHNR and FQNEAQ (reference sequence). This CDR3 is built from 14 residues. The CDR3 loop is CASGLAGGPNEQFF. The CDR3 region has the DNA TGTGCCAGCGGGCTGGCGGGAGGGCCGAATGAGCAGTTCTTC. The entire variable domain, with the rest obtained from reference TRBV7-9 and TRBJ2-1, is as follows: DTGVSQNPRHKITKRGQNVTFRCDPISEHNRLYWYRQTLGQGPEFLTYFQNEAQLEKSRLLSDRFSAERPKGSFSTLEIQRTEQGDSAMYLCASGLAGGPNEQFFGPGTRLTVL.

The V call is TRBV11-2, the J call TRBJ2-6; 9 nucleotides agree with TRBD1. V was clipped by 6 bases and J by 0 bases; unmatched bases: 9. The CDR3 length is 18 residues. Germline V lookup: CDR1 SGHAT, CDR2 FQNNGV. The CDR3 reads CASSSLDRGPSGANVLTF. CDR3 nucleotide sequence: TGTGCCAGCAGTTCTCTGGACAGGGGACCCTCTGGGGCCAACGTCCTGACTTTC.